Listed here are 21 T cell receptor beta chains from one sample, sequenced in a study of CD8 T cells in ankylosing spondylitis. TCRdb redid the calling of the 5' RACE reads with MiXCR, one entry per CDR3 protein. The profile covers approximately 250,000 distinct CDR3 sequences, with 30% to 35% appearing a single time and around 4.2% taken by the ten largest. Sample: blood, either unsorted or a sorted T cell fraction (not recorded which). Source of these receptors: a male donor with ankylosing spondylitis or in good health (not recorded which).

This clonotype was counted between two and nine times. This sequence joins TRBV6-5 and TRBJ2-1, with D tentatively TRBD1 (5 bases). Trimming pared 0 bases from V and 9 bases from J, leaving 15 bases between. The CDR3 is made up of 15 amino acids. Germline CDR1 MNHEY, CDR2 SVGAGI. The chain's CDR3 is CASSYSRQGASEQFF. In DNA, the CDR3 is TGTGCCAGCAGTTACTCGAGGCAGGGCGCGAGTGAGCAGTTCTTC.

V and J are TRBV20-1 and TRBJ2-7; possibly TRBD1 for D (5 bases). The ends were cut back, 0 bases at V and 2 bases at J, with 11 bases in the middle. The CDR3 loop spans 14 amino acids. Germline V CDR1 and CDR2: DFQATT, SNEGSKA (reference sequence). CDR3 coding DNA: TGCAGTGCTAGAGATAAACAGGCGCCCTACGAGCAGTACTTC. Encoded protein: CSARDKQAPYEQYF.

J is TRBJ2-7 and V is TRBV5-6, with TRBD1 identical over 8 bases. Germline CDR1 reads SGHDT; CDR2 reads YYEEEE. This CDR3 is 14 amino acids long. V trimming: 2 bases; J trimming: 6 bases; junction bases outside the gene matches: 7. In nucleotides, the CDR3 is TGTGCCAGCAGCTTCCGACAGGGGAGAGGCGAGCAGTACTTC. Amino acids: CASSFRQGRGEQYF.

Concerning this clonotype: Mismatch with germline at one junction end may stem from a read error. This chain links TRBV20-1 with TRBJ2-7; tentatively, D is TRBD2 (6 bases). The CDR3 has 13 residues. Per the germline V gene, CDR1 is DFQATT and CDR2 is SNEGSKA (reference sequence). CDR3 sequence (DNA): TGCAGTGCGGACCACCGGGACTCCCACGAGCAGTACTTC. This encodes CSADHRDSHEQYF.

This clonotype has a handful of counts. The CDR3 protein is CAISQDSSRSNEQYF. CDR3 nucleotide sequence: TGTGCCATCAGCCAGGACAGTTCGAGGTCCAACGAGCAGTACTTC. This chain connects TRBV10-3 to TRBJ2-7; the D gene is possibly TRBD1 (6 bases). CDR3 length: 15 amino acids. Germline assignment: CDR1 ENHRY and CDR2 SYGVKD. V was clipped by 6 bases and J by 5 bases, with 20 bases between them.

The chain recombines TRBV20-1 with TRBJ2-2; no reliable D call. The ends were cut back, 0 bases at V and 4 bases at J, with 18 bases in the middle. The CDR3 has 17 residues. Germline V lookup: CDR1 DFQATT, CDR2 SNEGSKA (reference sequence). CDR3 DNA sequence: TGCAGTGCTAGAGATCCACGTGGGAAGGGTACCACCGGGGAGCTGTTTTTT. Its translation: CSARDPRGKGTTGELFF.

This clonotype has more than one count but fewer than ten. The chain carries TRBV7-9 and TRBJ1-1, with D hard to call. Germline assignment: CDR1 SEHNR and CDR2 FQNEAQ (reference sequence). Trimming took 5 bases from V and 2 from J, leaving 9 bases between them. This CDR3 has 13 residues. CDR3 sequence reads: CASSALSNTEAFF. CDR3 DNA sequence: TGTGCCAGCAGCGCCCTCTCCAACACTGAAGCTTTCTTT.

The V and J genes are TRBV5-6 and TRBJ2-5; 9 bases match TRBD1. V trimming: 0 bases; J trimming: 5 bases; junction bases outside the gene matches: 8. Germline V gene sequence: CDR1 SGHDT, CDR2 YYEEEE. This CDR3 is 16 amino acids long. The CDR3 loop is CASSLEGQGPGETQYF. CDR3 sequence (DNA): TGTGCCAGCAGCTTGGAGGGACAGGGCCCTGGGGAGACCCAGTACTTC.

This clonotype has only a few counts. V and J are TRBV25-1 and TRBJ1-2; TRBD1 matches 11 bases. This CDR3 comprises 15 residues. The germline V gene has CDR1 MGHDK and CDR2 SYGVNS. With 1 base clipped from V and 8 bases from J, the junction kept 6 bases outside the gene matches. The CDR3 nucleotides are TGTGCCAGCAGTGAATGGGACAGGGGGGAAGAAGGCTACACCTTC. Protein: CASSEWDRGEEGYTF.

This clonotype was detected only a few times. The chain is built from TRBV29-1 and TRBJ2-5; D gene unclear. Germline values: CDR1 SQVTM, CDR2 ANQGSEA. V was shortened by 3 bases and J by 4 bases, with 6 bases between the two germline ends. The CDR3 length is 11 residues. CDR3 DNA: TGCAGCGTTGACCTAGTAGAGACCCAGTACTTC. Its translation is CSVDLVETQYF. Complete variable domain (other parts from reference TRBV29-1 and TRBJ2-5): SAVISQKPSRDICQRGTSLTIQCQVDSQVTMMFWYRQQPGQSLTLIATANQGSEATYESGFVIDKFPISRPNLTFSTLTVSNMSPEDSSIYLCSVDLVETQYFGPGTRLLVL.

CDR3 coding DNA: TGCGCCAGCAGCCTACAGACAGGGAACACTGAAGCTTTCTTT. Translating it yields CASSLQTGNTEAFF. The V call is TRBV5-1, the J call TRBJ1-1; tentative D call: TRBD1 (6 bases). V was trimmed by 4 bases and J by 1 base, leaving 11 bases between them. Germline V CDR1 and CDR2: SGHRS, YFSETQ. The CDR3 extends over 14 amino acids.

In nucleotides, the CDR3 is TGTGCCAGCAGCTCACAGGGGATTAATTCACCCCTCCACTTT. Its translation is CASSSQGINSPLHF. The genes are TRBV7-6 and TRBJ1-6, with 7 nucleotides matching TRBD1. This CDR3 contains 14 residues. Germline assignment: CDR1 SGHVS and CDR2 FNYEAQ. The V and J ends lost 4 bases and 6 bases, in that order; junction bases with no gene match: 3.

The table lists this clonotype with a few counts. The genes are TRBV6-5 and TRBJ2-5; D not resolved. Germline V gives CDR1 MNHEY, CDR2 SVGAGI. CDR3 length: 13 amino acids. V was trimmed by 3 bases and J by 5 bases, leaving 10 bases between them. This CDR3 is CASSYLSGETQYF. DNA for the CDR3: TGTGCCAGCAGTTATCTGTCCGGGGAGACCCAGTACTTC.

This clonotype has just a few counts. This chain uses TRBV5-6 with TRBJ2-7; D not certain. Germline CDR1 and CDR2: SGHDT and YYEEEE. V was pared by 0 bases and J by 6 bases, with 4 bases between. The CDR3 sequence is 11 residues long. This chain's CDR3 is CASSLGPEQYF. DNA of the CDR3: TGTGCCAGCAGCTTGGGGCCCGAGCAGTACTTC. Combining the CDR3 with reference TRBV5-6 and TRBJ2-7 gives the whole variable domain DAGVTQSPTHLIKTRGQQVTLRCSPKSGHDTVSWYQQALGQGPQFIFQYYEEEERQRGNFPDRFSGHQFPNYSSELNVNALLLGDSALYLCASSLGPEQYFGPGTRLTVT.

This sequence joins TRBV20-1 and TRBJ2-5; possible D gene TRBD1, 5 bases. Germline CDR1 is DFQATT and CDR2 is SNEGSKA (reference sequence). V was trimmed by 3 bases and J by 1 base, leaving 12 bases between them. CDR3 size: 14 residues. The CDR3 sequence is CSASLNRIQETQYF. The CDR3 nucleotides read TGCAGTGCTAGTCTTAACAGGATCCAAGAGACCCAGTACTTC.

CDR3 nucleotide sequence: TGTGCCAGCAGCTCCGACGGGAACTCTGGAAACACCATATATTTT. Its translation is CASSSDGNSGNTIYF. The J gene is TRBJ1-3, the V gene TRBV27; no definite D call. The CDR3 is made up of 15 amino acids. V was cut by 6 bases and J by 0 bases, with 12 bases left in between. Germline V lookup: CDR1 MNHEY, CDR2 SMNVEV (reference sequence).

This clonotype has ten or more counts. The rearrangement links TRBV12-3 or TRBV12-4 to TRBJ1-5; D perhaps matches TRBD1 (5 bases). The ends were cut back, 3 bases at V and 1 base at J, with 10 bases in the middle. This CDR3 comprises 15 residues. The CDR3 here is CASSFRQGSNQPQHF. The CDR3 bases are TGTGCCAGCAGTTTTAGGCAGGGAAGCAATCAGCCCCAGCATTTT.

The rearrangement uses TRBV4-1 and TRBJ2-1; maybe TRBD1 (5 bases). Looked up from germline, CDR1 is MGHRA and CDR2 is YSYEKL. V shed 0 bases and J shed 4 bases, with 16 bases lying between them. The CDR3 contains 17 residues. The CDR3 is CASSQDVGSGWYNEQFF. The CDR3 region has the DNA TGCGCCAGCAGCCAAGATGTAGGGTCAGGGTGGTACAATGAGCAGTTCTTC.

Only a few counts were recorded for this clonotype. The genes are TRBV20-1 and TRBJ2-7; D remains unclear. Trimming cost V 2 bases and J 3 bases, with 11 bases left between them. Germline CDR1 DFQATT, CDR2 SNEGSKA (reference sequence). The CDR3 is 13 amino acids. As DNA, the CDR3 is TGCAGTGCTAGAACCCCCCTGAACTACGAGCAGTACTTC. Residues: CSARTPLNYEQYF.

The V and J genes are TRBV5-5 and TRBJ2-1, with TRBD1 matching over 9 bases. V was clipped by 0 bases and J by 6 bases; unmatched bases: 13. Germline values: CDR1 SGHKS, CDR2 YYEKEE (reference sequence). The CDR3 consists of 18 residues. The CDR3 loop reads CASSLEFRLQGQGNEQFF. CDR3 nucleotide sequence: TGTGCCAGCAGCTTGGAATTTAGGCTGCAGGGACAGGGCAATGAGCAGTTCTTC.

Concerning this clonotype: Just one base apart from a much larger clone, this may be a read error. This chain uses TRBV6-5 with TRBJ1-5; 10 bases map to TRBD1. CDR1 is MNHEY, CDR2 SVGAGI, per germline. This CDR3 spans 13 amino acids. The CDR3 sequence: CASSYGTGDPHHF. The DNA for the CDR3 is TGTGCCAGCAGTTACGGGACAGGGGACCCCCATCATTTT.